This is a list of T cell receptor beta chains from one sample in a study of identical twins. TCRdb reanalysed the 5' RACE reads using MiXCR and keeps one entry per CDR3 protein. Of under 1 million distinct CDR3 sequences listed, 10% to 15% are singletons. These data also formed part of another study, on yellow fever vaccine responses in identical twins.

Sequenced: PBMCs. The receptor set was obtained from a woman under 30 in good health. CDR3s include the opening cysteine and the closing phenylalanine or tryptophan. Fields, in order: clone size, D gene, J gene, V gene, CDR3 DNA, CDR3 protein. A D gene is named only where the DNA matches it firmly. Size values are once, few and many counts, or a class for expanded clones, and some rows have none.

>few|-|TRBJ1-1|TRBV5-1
TGCGCCAGCAGCTTGGTTGCACAGATGAACACTGAAGCTTTCTTT
CASSLVAQMNTEAFF
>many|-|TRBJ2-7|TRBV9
TGTGCCAGCAGCGTAGCCGGAAACTACGAGCAGTACTTC
CASSVAGNYEQYF
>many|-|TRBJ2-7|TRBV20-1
TGCAGTGCTAGAGACCCGGGGGTGCCCTACGAGCAGTACTTC
CSARDPGVPYEQYF
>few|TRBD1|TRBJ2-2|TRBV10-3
TGTGCCATCAGGGAGGGACAGGGGAACACCGGGGAGCTGTTTTTT
CAIREGQGNTGELFF
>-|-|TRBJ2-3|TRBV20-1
TGCAGTGCTAGAGTTACCAGCACAGATACGCAGTATTTT
CSARVTSTDTQYF
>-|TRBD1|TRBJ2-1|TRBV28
TGTGCCAGCAGCTTGCTCTCCGGACAGGGTTACAATGAGCAGTTCTTC
CASSLLSGQGYNEQFF
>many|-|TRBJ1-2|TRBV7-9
TGTGCCAGCAGCTCGGACAGCCCTAACTATGGCTACACCTTC
CASSSDSPNYGYTF
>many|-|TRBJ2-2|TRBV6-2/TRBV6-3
TGTGCCAGCAGTTACGCCACGGGGGCCGGGGAGCTGTTTTTT
CASSYATGAGELFF
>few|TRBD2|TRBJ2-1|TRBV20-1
TGCAGTGCTAGAGGGGAGGGCTTGAATGAGCAGTTCTTC
CSARGEGLNEQFF
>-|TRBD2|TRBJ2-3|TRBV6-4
TGTGCCAGCAGTGACCGGGGGGAGGGAGATACGCAGTATTTT
CASSDRGEGDTQYF
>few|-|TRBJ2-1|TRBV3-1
TGTGCCAGCAGCCCACAACTTTACAATGAGCAGTTCTTC
CASSPQLYNEQFF
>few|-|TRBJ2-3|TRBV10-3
TGTGCCACCCACGGCGACACAGATACGCAGTATTTT
CATHGDTDTQYF
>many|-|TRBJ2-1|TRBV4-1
TGCGCCAGCAGCCAAGATCCGCCAGCGGGCCTCTACAATGAGCAGTTCTTC
CASSQDPPAGLYNEQFF